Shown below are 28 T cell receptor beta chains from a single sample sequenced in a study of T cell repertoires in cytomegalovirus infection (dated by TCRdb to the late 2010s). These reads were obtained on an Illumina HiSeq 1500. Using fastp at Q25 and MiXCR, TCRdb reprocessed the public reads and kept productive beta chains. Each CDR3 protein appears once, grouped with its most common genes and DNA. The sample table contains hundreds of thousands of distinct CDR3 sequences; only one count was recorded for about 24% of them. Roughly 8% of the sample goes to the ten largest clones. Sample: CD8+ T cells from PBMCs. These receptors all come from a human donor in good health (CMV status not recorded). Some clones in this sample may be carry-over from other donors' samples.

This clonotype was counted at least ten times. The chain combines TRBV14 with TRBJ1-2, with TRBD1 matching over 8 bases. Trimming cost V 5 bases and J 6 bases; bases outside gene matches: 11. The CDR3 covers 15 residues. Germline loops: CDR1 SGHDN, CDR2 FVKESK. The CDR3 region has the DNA TGTGCCAGCAGCAAGATTGAGGACAGGGTCAATGGCTACACCTTC. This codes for CASSKIEDRVNGYTF.

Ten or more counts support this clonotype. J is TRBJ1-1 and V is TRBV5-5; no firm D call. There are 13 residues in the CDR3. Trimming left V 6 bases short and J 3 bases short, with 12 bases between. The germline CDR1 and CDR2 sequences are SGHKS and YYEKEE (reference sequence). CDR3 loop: CASILLVDTEAFF. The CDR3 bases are TGTGCCAGCATCCTATTGGTGGACACTGAAGCTTTCTTT.

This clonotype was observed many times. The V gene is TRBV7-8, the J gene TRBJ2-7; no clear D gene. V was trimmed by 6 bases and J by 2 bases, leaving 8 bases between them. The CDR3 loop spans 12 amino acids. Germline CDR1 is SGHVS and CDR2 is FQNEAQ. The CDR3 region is CASRADPYEQYF. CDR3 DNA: TGTGCCAGCAGAGCAGATCCCTACGAGCAGTACTTC.

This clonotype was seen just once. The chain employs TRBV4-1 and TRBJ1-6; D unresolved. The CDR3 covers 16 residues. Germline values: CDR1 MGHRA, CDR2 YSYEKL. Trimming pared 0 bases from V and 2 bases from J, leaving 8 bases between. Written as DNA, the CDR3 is TGCGCCAGCAGCCAAGATGAGAACGCCTATAATTCACCCCTCCACTTT. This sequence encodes CASSQDENAYNSPLHF.

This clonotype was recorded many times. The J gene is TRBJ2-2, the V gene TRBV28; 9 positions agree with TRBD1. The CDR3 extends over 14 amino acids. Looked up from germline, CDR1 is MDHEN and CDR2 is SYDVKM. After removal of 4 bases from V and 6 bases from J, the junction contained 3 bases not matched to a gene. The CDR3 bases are TGTGCCAGCAGTTGGGACAGGGTGGCCGGGGAGCTGTTTTTT. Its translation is CASSWDRVAGELFF.

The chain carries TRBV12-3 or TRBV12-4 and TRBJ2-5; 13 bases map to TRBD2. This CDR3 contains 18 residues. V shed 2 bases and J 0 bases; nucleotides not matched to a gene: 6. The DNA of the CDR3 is TGTGCCAGCAGTTTATCCCTGACTAGCGGGGGGTACCAAGAGACCCAGTACTTC. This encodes CASSLSLTSGGYQETQYF.

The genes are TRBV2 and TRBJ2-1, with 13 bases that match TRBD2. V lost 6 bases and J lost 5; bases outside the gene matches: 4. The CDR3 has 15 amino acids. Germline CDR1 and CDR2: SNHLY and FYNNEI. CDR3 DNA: TGTGCCAGCAGGGCCGGACTAGCGGGGGACAATGAGCAGTTCTTC. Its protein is CASRAGLAGDNEQFF.

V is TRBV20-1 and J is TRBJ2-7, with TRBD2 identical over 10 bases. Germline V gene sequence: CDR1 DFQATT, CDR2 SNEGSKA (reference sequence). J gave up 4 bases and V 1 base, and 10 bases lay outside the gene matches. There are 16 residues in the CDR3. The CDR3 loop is CSARGSGSGGAYEQYF. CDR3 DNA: TGCAGTGCTAGAGGAAGCGGGAGCGGGGGGGCATACGAGCAGTACTTC.

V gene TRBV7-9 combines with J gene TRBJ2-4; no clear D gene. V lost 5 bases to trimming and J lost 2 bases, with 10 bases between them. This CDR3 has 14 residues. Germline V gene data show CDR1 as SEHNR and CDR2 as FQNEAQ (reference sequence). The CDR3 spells CASSGQASKNIQYF. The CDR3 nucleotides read TGTGCCAGCAGCGGGCAGGCGTCCAAAAACATTCAGTACTTC.

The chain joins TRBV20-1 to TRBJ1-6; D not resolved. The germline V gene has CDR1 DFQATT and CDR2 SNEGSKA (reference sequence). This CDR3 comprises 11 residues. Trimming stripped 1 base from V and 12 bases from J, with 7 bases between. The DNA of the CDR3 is TGCAGTGCTAGAGGGGCGGGACCCCTCCACTTT. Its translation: CSARGAGPLHF.

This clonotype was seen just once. The CDR3 is CASSSTSGGTYEQFF. In DNA, the CDR3 is TGTGCCAGCAGCTCGACTAGCGGGGGGACATATGAGCAGTTCTTC. V and J are TRBV7-4 and TRBJ2-1, with 13 nucleotides matching TRBD2. Germline CDR1 is SGHVT and CDR2 is SQSDAQ. Trimming removed 4 bases from V and 8 bases from J; junction bases left unmatched: 5. The CDR3 has 15 amino acids.

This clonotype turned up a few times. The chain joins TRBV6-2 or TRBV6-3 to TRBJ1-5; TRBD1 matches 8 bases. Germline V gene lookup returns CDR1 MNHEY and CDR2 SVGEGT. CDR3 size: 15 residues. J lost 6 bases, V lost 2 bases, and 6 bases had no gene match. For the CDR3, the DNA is TGTGCCAGCAGTTACGGACAGGGATTCCGTCAGCCCCAGCATTTT. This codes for CASSYGQGFRQPQHF.

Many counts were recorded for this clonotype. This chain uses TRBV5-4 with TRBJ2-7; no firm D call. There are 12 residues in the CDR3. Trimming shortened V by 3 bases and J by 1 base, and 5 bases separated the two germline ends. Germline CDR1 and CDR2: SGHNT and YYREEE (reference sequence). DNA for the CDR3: TGTGCCAGCAGCTACGGATCCTACGAGCAGTACGTC. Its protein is CASSYGSYEQYV.

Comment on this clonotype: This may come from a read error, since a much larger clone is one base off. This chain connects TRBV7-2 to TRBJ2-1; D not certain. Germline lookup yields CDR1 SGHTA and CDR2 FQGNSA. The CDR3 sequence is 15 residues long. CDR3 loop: CANSLYTDSYNEQFF. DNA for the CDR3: TGTGCCAACAGCTTATACACGGACTCCTACAATGAGCAGTTCTTC.

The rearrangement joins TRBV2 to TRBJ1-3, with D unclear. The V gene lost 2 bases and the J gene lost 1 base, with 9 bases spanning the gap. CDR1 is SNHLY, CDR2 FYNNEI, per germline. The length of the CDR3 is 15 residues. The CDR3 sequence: CASSEIGSSGNTIYF. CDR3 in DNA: TGTGCCAGCAGTGAAATAGGGTCGTCTGGAAACACCATATATTTT.

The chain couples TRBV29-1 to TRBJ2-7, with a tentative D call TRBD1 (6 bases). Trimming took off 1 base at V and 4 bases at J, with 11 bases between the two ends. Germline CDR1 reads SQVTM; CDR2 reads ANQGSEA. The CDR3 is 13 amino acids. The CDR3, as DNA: TGCAGCGTTGAAGGCGACAGGAAGTACGAGCAGTACTTC. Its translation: CSVEGDRKYEQYF.

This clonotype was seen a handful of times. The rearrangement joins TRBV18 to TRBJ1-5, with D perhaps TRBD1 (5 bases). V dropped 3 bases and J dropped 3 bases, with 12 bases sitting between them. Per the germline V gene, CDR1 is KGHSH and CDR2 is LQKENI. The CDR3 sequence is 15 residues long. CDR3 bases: TGTGCCAGCTCACCCTTCGCGGGGCCCAATCAGCCCCAGCATTTT. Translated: CASSPFAGPNQPQHF.

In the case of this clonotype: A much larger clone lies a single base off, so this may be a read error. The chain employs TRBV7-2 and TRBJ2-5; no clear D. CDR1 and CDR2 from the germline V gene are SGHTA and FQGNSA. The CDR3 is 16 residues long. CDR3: CASNLKFLLDQETQYF. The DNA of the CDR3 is TGTGCCAGCAACTTAAAGTTCTTACTCGACCAAGAGACCCAGTACTTC.

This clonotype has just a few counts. CDR3 DNA sequence: TGCAGCTCCAAGAGTGCGAACACCGGGGAGCTGTTTTTT. This codes for CSSKSANTGELFF. V usage is TRBV29-1 and J usage is TRBJ2-2; D is undetermined. Trimming left V 8 bases short and J 0 bases short, with 10 bases between. CDR1 and CDR2 from the germline V gene are SQVTM and ANQGSEA. The CDR3 runs to 13 residues.

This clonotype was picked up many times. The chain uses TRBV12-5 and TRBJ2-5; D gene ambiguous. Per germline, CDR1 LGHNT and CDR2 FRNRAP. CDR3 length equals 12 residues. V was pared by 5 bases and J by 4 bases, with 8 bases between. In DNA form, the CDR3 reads TGTGCTAGTGGTCCCAATGGAGAGACCCAGTACTTC. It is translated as CASGPNGETQYF.

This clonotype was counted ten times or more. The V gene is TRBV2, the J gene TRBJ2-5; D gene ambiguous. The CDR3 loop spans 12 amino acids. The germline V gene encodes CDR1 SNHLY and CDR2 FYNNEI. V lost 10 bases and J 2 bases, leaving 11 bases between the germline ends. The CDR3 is CATWGKQETQYF. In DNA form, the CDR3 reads TGTGCCACCTGGGGAAAACAAGAGACCCAGTACTTC.

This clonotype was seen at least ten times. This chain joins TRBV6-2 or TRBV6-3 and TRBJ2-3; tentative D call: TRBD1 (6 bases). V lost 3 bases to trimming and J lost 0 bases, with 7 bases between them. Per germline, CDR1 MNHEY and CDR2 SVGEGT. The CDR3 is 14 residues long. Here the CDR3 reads CASSYRGSTDTQYF. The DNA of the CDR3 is TGTGCCAGCAGTTATAGGGGGAGCACAGATACGCAGTATTTT.

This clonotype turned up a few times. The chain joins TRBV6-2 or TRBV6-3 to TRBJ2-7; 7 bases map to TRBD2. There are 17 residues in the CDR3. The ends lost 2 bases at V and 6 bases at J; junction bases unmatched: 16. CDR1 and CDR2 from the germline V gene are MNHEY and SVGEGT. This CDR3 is CASSYPQGRRGFGEQYV. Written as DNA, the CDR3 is TGTGCCAGCAGTTACCCCCAGGGCCGGCGGGGGTTTGGCGAGCAGTACGTC.

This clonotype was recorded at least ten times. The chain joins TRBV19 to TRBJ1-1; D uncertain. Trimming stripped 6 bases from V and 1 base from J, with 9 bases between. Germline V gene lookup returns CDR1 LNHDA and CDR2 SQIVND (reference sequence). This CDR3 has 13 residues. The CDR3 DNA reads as TGTGCCAGTAGGTTCAAGGGGAACACTGAAGCTTTCTTT. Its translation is CASRFKGNTEAFF.

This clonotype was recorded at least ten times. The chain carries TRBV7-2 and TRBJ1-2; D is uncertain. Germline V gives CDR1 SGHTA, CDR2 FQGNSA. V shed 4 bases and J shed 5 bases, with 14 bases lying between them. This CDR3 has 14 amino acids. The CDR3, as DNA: TGTGCCAGCAGCTATACAGTGGCTATTTATGGCTACACCTTC. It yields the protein CASSYTVAIYGYTF.

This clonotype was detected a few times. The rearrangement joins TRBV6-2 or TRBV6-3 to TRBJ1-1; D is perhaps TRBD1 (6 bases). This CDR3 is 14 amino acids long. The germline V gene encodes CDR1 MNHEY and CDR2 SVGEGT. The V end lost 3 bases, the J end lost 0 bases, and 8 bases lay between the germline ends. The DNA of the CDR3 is TGTGCCAGCAGTTATGGGGGCGTGAACACTGAAGCTTTCTTT. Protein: CASSYGGVNTEAFF.

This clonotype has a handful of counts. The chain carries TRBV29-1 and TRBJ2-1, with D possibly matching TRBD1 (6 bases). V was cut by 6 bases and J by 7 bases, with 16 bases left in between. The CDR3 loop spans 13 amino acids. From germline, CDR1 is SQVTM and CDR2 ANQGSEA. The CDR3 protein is CSVADRSWNEQFF. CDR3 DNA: TGCAGCGTCGCTGACAGGTCTTGGAATGAGCAGTTCTTC.

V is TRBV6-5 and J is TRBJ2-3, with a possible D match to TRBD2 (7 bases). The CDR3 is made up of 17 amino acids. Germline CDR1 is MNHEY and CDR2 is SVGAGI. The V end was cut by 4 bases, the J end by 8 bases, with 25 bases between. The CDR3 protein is CASSSPGASGVMGTQYF. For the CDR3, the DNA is TGTGCCAGCAGTTCCCCAGGGGCGAGCGGGGTCATGGGTACGCAGTATTTT.